The clone carrying this TCR beta chain was detected only a few times. Its antigen remains unknown. The data were obtained in a study of T-cell reconstitution after alpha-beta-depleted transplantation in children. The authors prepared the TCRbeta library with unique molecular identifiers. TCRdb re-analysed the PCR reads in MiXCR, keeping a single row per CDR3 protein. The sample holds about 540,000 distinct CDR3 sequences; 25% to 30% are singletons and the top ten take less than 40%. The CDR3 length is 14 residues. Germline values: CDR1 ENHRY, CDR2 SYGVKD. V lost 6 bases, J lost 7 bases, and 6 bases stayed unmatched. The study's findings and limits: The study traced high day-60 TCRbeta diversity in some patients to surviving recipient T cells and thymic progenitors. By about two months after transplant, alpha-beta T cells reportedly arose from several hundred graft clones that had expanded.

The source of this sequence is a boy younger than two with Wiskott-Aldrich syndrome, due to receive a stem cell transplant. The chain uses TRBV10-3 and TRBJ1-6, with 7 bases lining up with TRBD1. The material was PBMCs, obtained before TCRalphabeta/CD19-depleted stem cell transplant. CDR3: CAISTGTENSPLHF. The CDR3 nucleotides read TGTGCCATCAGCACCGGGACAGAGAATTCACCCCTCCACTTT.